This T cell receptor (beta chain) originates from a study of a mutant IDH1 vaccine in newly diagnosed glioma. Study summary: Most patients had received both radiotherapy and temozolomide, the prior options being radiotherapy, temozolomide, or both.

Between the trimmed V and J ends, which lost 1 base and 0 bases, there was a span of 5 bases. Germline CDR1 is SGHTS and CDR2 is YDEGEE. This CDR3 region has 14 residues. Repertoires were generated with immunoSEQ multiplex PCR, while TCRdb's copy carries only in-frame clones and drops some. The data contain 45,000 to 55,000 clones, roughly 89% of them singletons. Specified time point: baseline, week 1 (first vaccination visit). As for treatment: pre-vaccination baseline after standard-of-care therapy. In the case of this clone: Its matching antigen is unknown.

The study, taken as a whole, reports: Patients showed vaccine-induced immune responses at a rate of under 95%. Top-clonotype changes in peripheral T cells seemed unrelated to pseudoprogression.

This sequence joins TRBV5-8 and TRBJ1-5, with D hard to call. The sample consisted of PBMCs, taken from a glioma patient treated with radiotherapy, temozolomide or both. The TCR originated in a middle-aged man with glioma. CDR3 in DNA: TGTGCCAGCAGCTTGTGGGATAGCAATCAGCCCCAGCATTTT. This translates into CASSLWDSNQPQHF.